The present T cell receptor (beta chain) was sequenced within a study of patients and donors after allogeneic stem cell transplantation. This clonotype was seen only a few times. CDR1 is SQVTM, CDR2 ANQGSEA, per germline. This CDR3 region has 13 residues. Trimming took 5 bases from V and 10 from J, leaving 20 bases between them. TCRdb analysed the RT-PCR reads with MiXCR anew, one entry per CDR3 protein. This sample has 900,000 to 1,000,000 distinct CDR3 sequences, with roughly 18% found just once. The sample was blood, either unsorted or a sorted T cell fraction (not recorded which). The origin of this receptor is a human donor who was either an allogeneic HSCT recipient or a stem cell or donor lymphocyte infusion donor (not recorded which). It is not recorded whose cells these are; they may come from a transplant donor. The chain combines TRBV29-1 with TRBJ1-1; D might be TRBD1 (6 bases). The CDR3 is CSVKIGTRLVAFF. The CDR3 bases are TGCAGCGTTAAAATTGGGACACGGCTTGTAGCTTTCTTT.